The 3 T cell receptor beta chains presented below share a single source sample, sequenced in a study of human T cells and chemical hapten exposure. MiXCR was run by TCRdb on the RACE reads, yielding one entry per CDR3 protein. Here the sample spans some 120,000 distinct CDR3 sequences, around 10% being singletons. Time point given: patch test 1, 2 weeks after DPC sensitization. Described treatment: therapeutic diphenylcyclopropenone sensitization with weekly scalp DPC. The sample here was whole blood, taken in connection with sensitization to the hapten diphenylcyclopropenone (DPC). The receptors stem from a woman between 45 and 65 years old with alopecia areata. Some clones in this sample may be carry-over from other donors' samples.

This clonotype was observed a single time. J is TRBJ1-2 and V is TRBV19; D is possibly TRBD1 (5 bases). This CDR3 is built from 15 residues. Looked up from germline, CDR1 is LNHDA and CDR2 is SQIVND (reference sequence). Trimming left V 5 bases short and J 4 bases short, with 17 bases between. The CDR3 bases are TGTGCCAGTAGTTTCCCGACAGCCGTGGGCTATGGCTACACCTTC. Translated, it gives CASSFPTAVGYGYTF.

The chain uses TRBV2 and TRBJ1-2; no clear D gene. The CDR3 is made up of 11 amino acids. V lost 10 bases and J 2 bases, leaving 8 bases between the germline ends. The germline V gene encodes CDR1 SNHLY and CDR2 FYNNEI. The DNA for the CDR3 is TGTGCCATTACCGGGAACTATGGCTACACCTTC. It codes for CAITGNYGYTF.

The chain carries TRBV27 and TRBJ2-7, with 7 positions matching TRBD2. The J segment lost 2 bases and the V segment lost 0 bases, leaving 4 bases of the junction unmatched. CDR3 size: 15 residues. Per the germline V gene, CDR1 is MNHEY and CDR2 is SMNVEV (reference sequence). The CDR3 sequence is CASSLSSGTPYEQYF. The CDR3 nucleotides are TGTGCCAGCAGTTTATCCAGCGGGACTCCCTACGAGCAGTACTTC.